Below are 23 T cell receptor beta chains sequenced from a single sample in a study of T cell repertoires in ileal Crohn's disease. Only in-frame clones appear in the TCRdb table, and some are missing; sequencing was by immunoSEQ multiplex PCR. The sample lists about 6,900 clones; approximately 83% were seen once. The specimen sequenced was ileal tissue. Receptors originate from an adult with Crohn's disease.

By frequency in the sample, this clone is large. CDR3: CASSQELRTGDLISYEQYF. For the CDR3, the DNA is TGCGCCAGCAGCCAAGAATTGCGGACAGGAGACCTAATCTCCTACGAGCAGTACTTC. The chain has TRBV4-3 and TRBJ2-7; 7 bases fit TRBD1. V was pared by 0 bases and J by 0 bases, with 14 bases of the junction left unmatched. Germline V gene data show CDR1 as LGHNA and CDR2 as YSLEER. The CDR3 has 19 amino acids.

The gene calls are TRBV30 and TRBJ2-6, with 10 bases lining up with TRBD1. J was trimmed by 2 bases and V by 3 bases; bases with no gene match: 1. Germline V gene data show CDR1 as GTSNPN and CDR2 as SVGIG (reference sequence). CDR3 length equals 15 residues. CDR3 in DNA: TGTGCCTGGAGGACAGGGGGCGCTGGGGCCAACGTCCTGACTTTC. Its translation is CAWRTGGAGANVLTF.

The chain has TRBV4-2 and TRBJ2-7; D ambiguous. Germline-derived CDR1 and CDR2 are LGHNA and YNFKEQ. V was pared by 0 bases and J by 0 bases, with 9 bases between. This CDR3 contains 15 residues. In DNA, the CDR3 is TGTGCCAGCAGCCAAGAAGTCACGAGCTCCTACGAGCAGTACTTC. Translation gives CASSQEVTSSYEQYF.

This chain connects TRBV18 to TRBJ2-1, with 16 bases that match TRBD2. Trimming took 6 bases from V and 7 from J; bases not matched to a gene: 9. The CDR3 is 17 residues long. The germline V gene has CDR1 KGHSH and CDR2 LQKENI. CDR3 sequence (DNA): TGTGCCAGCTCCCTCGCCGGGACTAGCGGGAGGGCGAATGAGCAGTTCTTC. It yields the protein CASSLAGTSGRANEQFF.

The rearrangement joins TRBV5-5 to TRBJ2-5; D gene uncertain. The last part of the DNA fits TRBJ2-7 better; the J call may be wrong. The germline CDR1 and CDR2 sequences are SGHKS and YYEKEE (reference sequence). The CDR3 totals 12 residues. For the CDR3, the DNA is TGTGCCAGCAGCTTGCCACTAAACGAGCAGTACTTC. Translated: CASSLPLNEQYF.

The chain links TRBV7-9 to TRBJ1-1; D gene uncertain. Trimming cost V 3 bases and J 1 base, with 6 bases left between them. The CDR3 is made up of 13 amino acids. Germline V lookup: CDR1 SEHNR, CDR2 FQNEAQ (reference sequence). The CDR3, as DNA: TGTGCCAGCAGCTTCGGGTCGAACACTGAAGCTTTCTTT. Its protein product is CASSFGSNTEAFF.

The chain employs TRBV6-1 and TRBJ2-6, with D possibly TRBD1 on 5 matching bases. V was pared by 5 bases and J by 2 bases, with 10 bases between. This CDR3 spans 15 amino acids. Germline CDR1 MNHNS, CDR2 SASEGT. For the CDR3, the DNA is TGTGCCAGCAGTCCCAGGGATGCTGGGGCCAACGTCCTGACTTTC. This encodes CASSPRDAGANVLTF.

J is TRBJ2-2 and V is TRBV4-2, with D hard to call. Germline V gene data show CDR1 as LGHNA and CDR2 as YNFKEQ. The CDR3 covers 12 residues. The germline V and J ends were trimmed by 5 bases and 5 bases, with 6 bases remaining between them. The CDR3 nucleotides read TGTGCCAGCAGCATGCGAACCGGGGAGCTGTTTTTT. It codes for CASSMRTGELFF.

This chain links TRBV20-1 with TRBJ2-7; 8 nucleotides agree with TRBD2. V shed 6 bases, J shed 6 bases, and the junction held 4 bases outside the gene matches. Germline CDR1 reads DFQATT; CDR2 reads SNEGSKA (reference sequence). The CDR3 is 11 residues long. Written as DNA, the CDR3 is TGCAGTGCCGGACTAGCCTCCGAGCAGTACTTC. The encoded protein is CSAGLASEQYF.

The J gene is TRBJ1-1, the V gene TRBV6-1, with D maybe TRBD1 (6 bases). CDR1 is MNHNS, CDR2 SASEGT, per germline. The CDR3 runs 14 residues. V gave up 6 bases and J gave up 10 bases, with 21 bases separating them. CDR3 loop: CASRDSGAQGGAFF. In DNA form, the CDR3 reads TGTGCCAGCAGGGACTCCGGGGCCCAAGGGGGAGCTTTCTTT.

This clone occurred a few times. The chain joins TRBV7-8 to TRBJ2-3; TRBD2 might be the D (7 bases). The CDR3 spans 14 residues. Germline lookup yields CDR1 SGHVS and CDR2 FQNEAQ. V lost 3 bases and J lost 3, with 10 bases in between. Here the CDR3 DNA reads TGTGCCAGCAGCTTTCGGGGGGCAACAGATACGCAGTATTTT. Amino acids: CASSFRGATDTQYF.

This clone was picked up one time. The rearrangement joins TRBV7-2 to TRBJ1-2; no firm D call. Per germline, CDR1 SGHTA and CDR2 FQGNSA. The CDR3 sequence is 13 residues long. The V gene lost 5 bases and the J gene lost 3 bases, with 10 bases spanning the gap. This CDR3 reads CASSPQADYGYTF. The CDR3 nucleotides read TGTGCCAGCAGCCCGCAGGCCGACTATGGCTACACCTTC.

This chain joins TRBV30 and TRBJ2-7; 9 positions match TRBD1. Trimming at V came to 3 bases and at J to 7 bases, leaving 10 bases not matched to a gene. This CDR3 is 14 amino acids long. Per germline, CDR1 GTSNPN and CDR2 SVGIG (reference sequence). The CDR3 region is CAWSRLQGAGEQYF. In nucleotides, the CDR3 is TGTGCCTGGAGCCGATTACAGGGGGCAGGGGAGCAGTACTTC. Using reference TRBV30 and TRBJ2-7 for the parts outside the CDR3, the full variable domain is SQTIHQWPATLVQPVGSPLSLECTVEGTSNPNLYWYRQAAGRGLQLLFYSVGIGQISSEVPQNLSASRPQDRQFILSSKKLLLSDSGFYLCAWSRLQGAGEQYFGPGTRLTVT.

The chain carries TRBV4-3 and TRBJ1-4; D unresolved. V dropped 0 bases and J dropped 2 bases, with 7 bases sitting between them. This CDR3 is built from 15 residues. Germline CDR1 LGHNA, CDR2 YSLEER. CDR3: CASSQDTGTNEKLFF. The CDR3, as DNA: TGCGCCAGCAGCCAAGATACCGGGACTAATGAAAAACTGTTTTTT.

As regards this clone: The conserved final phenylalanine or tryptophan is absent from the CDR3, which likely points to a read error. V is TRBV4-3 and J is TRBJ1-1; D call uncertain. Trimming left V 4 bases short and J 3 bases short, with 12 bases between. Germline lookup yields CDR1 LGHNA and CDR2 YSLEER. The length of the CDR3 is 14 residues. This CDR3 is CASSRPGVDTEAFL. The CDR3 DNA sequence: TGCGCCAGCAGCCGACCAGGCGTGGACACTGAAGCTTTCCTT.

The chain has TRBV13 and TRBJ1-1; maybe TRBD1 (5 bases). This CDR3 region has 15 residues. Per germline, CDR1 PRHDT and CDR2 FYEKMQ (reference sequence). Deletions cut 5 bases from V and 4 bases from J, with 17 bases between. In DNA form, the CDR3 reads TGTGCCAGCAGCCGCCCTGGGGGGGGGACCACTGAAGCTTTCTTT. This codes for CASSRPGGGTTEAFF.

This chain links TRBV5-8 with TRBJ1-1; D is uncertain. V was cut by 2 bases and J by 1 base, with 12 bases left in between. Per the germline V gene, CDR1 is SGHTS and CDR2 is YDEGEE. This CDR3 region has 15 residues. For the CDR3, the DNA is TGTGCCAGCAGCTTCAGCCCGGGAAGGAACACTGAAGCTTTCTTT. This gives the protein CASSFSPGRNTEAFF. Complete variable domain (other parts from reference TRBV5-8 and TRBJ1-1): EAGVTQSPTHLIKTRGQQATLRCSPISGHTSVYWYQQALGLGLQFLLWYDEGEERNRGNFPPRFSGRQFPNYSSELNVNALELEDSALYLCASSFSPGRNTEAFFGQGTRLTVV.

The chain joins TRBV9 to TRBJ2-3; TRBD2 matches 9 bases. The trim removed 0 bases at V and 1 base at J, leaving 0 bases unmatched. Germline-derived CDR1 and CDR2 are SGDLS and YYNGEE. The CDR3 runs 15 residues. The CDR3 loop reads CASSVGLAGTDTQYF. CDR3 nucleotide sequence: TGTGCCAGCAGCGTAGGACTAGCGGGCACAGATACGCAGTATTTT.

The chain joins TRBV30 to TRBJ1-5; D gene uncertain. Trimming removed 2 bases at V and 10 bases at J, with 15 bases between. Germline V gives CDR1 GTSNPN, CDR2 SVGIG (reference sequence). This CDR3 region has 13 residues. The CDR3 DNA reads as TGTGCCTGGAGTCGAACAGCAATCAGCCCCCAGCATTTT. This translates into CAWSRTAISPQHF.

Written as DNA, the CDR3 is TGTGCCAGCAGCTTGACAGTCTCTGGAAACACCATATATTTT. This translates into CASSLTVSGNTIYF. The chain recombines TRBV7-2 with TRBJ1-3; maybe TRBD1 (5 bases). CDR1 and CDR2 (germline): SGHTA, FQGNSA. The CDR3 runs 14 residues. V shed 3 bases and J shed 0 bases, with 6 bases lying between them.

This clone is large (0.1 to 1%) within its sample. This chain connects TRBV7-9 to TRBJ1-1; a possible D gene is TRBD1 (5 bases). The germline gives CDR1 SEHNR, CDR2 FQNEAQ (reference sequence). The CDR3 is 14 residues long. V was trimmed by 3 bases and J by 0 bases, leaving 8 bases between them. The CDR3 loop reads CASSFSGLNTEAFF. In nucleotides, the CDR3 is TGTGCCAGCAGCTTTTCAGGGTTGAACACTGAAGCTTTCTTT.

CDR3 region: CASSRVNYNEQFF. DNA for the CDR3: TGTGCCTCCTCGAGGGTTAACTACAATGAGCAGTTCTTC. The V gene is TRBV30, the J gene TRBJ2-1; D is perhaps TRBD2 (5 bases). The V gene lost 7 bases and the J gene lost 3 bases, with 13 bases spanning the gap. Germline V gives CDR1 GTSNPN, CDR2 SVGIG (reference sequence). CDR3 length: 13 residues.

V gene TRBV7-3 combines with J gene TRBJ1-5; tentatively, D is TRBD1 (5 bases). V lost 4 bases and J lost 6, with 10 bases in between. The CDR3 covers 13 residues. CDR1 is SGHTA and CDR2 is FQGTGA in the germline V gene. Here the CDR3 DNA reads TGTGCCAGCAGCTCCGACAGAGGTCAGCCCCAGCATTTT. Translation: CASSSDRGQPQHF.